This T cell receptor (beta chain) originates from a study of post-analysis software for immune sequencing data. Whole-study results and caveats: Relative to controls, patients had roughly five TRBV segments at higher frequency, with TRBV5-6, TRBV5-1 and TRBV20-1 among these. Compared against controls, patients with multiple sclerosis displayed significantly lower normalized Chao1 diversity.

A remark on this clonotype: Its antigen remains unknown.

The germline V and J ends were trimmed by 3 bases and 8 bases, with 13 bases remaining between them. The CDR3 runs to 13 residues. Germline V gene lookup returns CDR1 SEHNR and CDR2 FQNEAQ (reference sequence). Researchers reported that TCR beta cDNA libraries carried unique molecular identifiers. Around 500,000 cDNA molecules came from around 1 to 10 million T cells. TCRdb re-derived calls from the PCR reads in MiXCR, one entry per CDR3 protein. The sample shows about 770,000 distinct CDR3 sequences, approximately 44% of them seen only once. The V and J genes are TRBV7-9 and TRBJ1-2; maybe TRBD1 (5 bases). The receptor was isolated from a girl aged 5 to 17 with multiple sclerosis. What was sequenced was blood. The CDR3 sequence is CASSFRDQMGYTF. The DNA for the CDR3 is TGTGCCAGCAGCTTCCGGGACCAGATGGGCTACACCTTC.